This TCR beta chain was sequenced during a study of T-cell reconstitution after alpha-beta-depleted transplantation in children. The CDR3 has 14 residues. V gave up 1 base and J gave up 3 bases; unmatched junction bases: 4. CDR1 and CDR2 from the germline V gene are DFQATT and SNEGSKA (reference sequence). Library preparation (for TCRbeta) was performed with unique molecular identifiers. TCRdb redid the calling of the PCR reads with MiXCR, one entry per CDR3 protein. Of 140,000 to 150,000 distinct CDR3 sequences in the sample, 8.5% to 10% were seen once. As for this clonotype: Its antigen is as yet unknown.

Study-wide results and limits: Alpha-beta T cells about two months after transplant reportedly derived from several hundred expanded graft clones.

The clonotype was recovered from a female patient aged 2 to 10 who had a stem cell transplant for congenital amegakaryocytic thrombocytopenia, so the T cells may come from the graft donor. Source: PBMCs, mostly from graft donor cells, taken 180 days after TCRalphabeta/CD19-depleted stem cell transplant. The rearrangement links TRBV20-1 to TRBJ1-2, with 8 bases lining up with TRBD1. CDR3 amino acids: CSARAGQAYYGYTF. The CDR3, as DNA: TGCAGTGCTAGAGCGGGACAGGCTTACTATGGCTACACCTTC.